These 9 T cell receptor beta chains were sequenced from one sample in a study of T cell repertoires in cytomegalovirus infection (dated 2019 in TCRdb). The listed sequencing device is Illumina HiSeq 1500. In TCRdb, the public reads were trimmed at Q25 with fastp and aligned with MiXCR, with productive beta chains retained. All rows with the same CDR3 protein become a single entry with the most common DNA and genes. Present in this sample are approximately 590,000 distinct CDR3 sequences, about 39% of which were seen just once. In total, the top ten clones hold 40% to 60% of the sample. What the treatment or condition label conveys for this sample: in vitro stimulation with specific CMV peptide epitopes to enrich CMV-specific T cells. Their specific antigens are unknown. The sample here was cultured PBMCs, taken from culture after CMV antigen stimulation. The receptor source for this set is a human donor in good health (CMV status not recorded). Some clones in this sample may be carry-over from other donors' samples.

V is TRBV20-1 and J is TRBJ2-7, with D possibly TRBD1 on 5 matching bases. The CDR3 covers 14 residues. Germline V CDR1 and CDR2: DFQATT, SNEGSKA (reference sequence). The V gene lost 1 base and the J gene lost 8 bases, with 18 bases spanning the gap. CDR3 coding DNA: TGCAGTGCTAGAGGATTGGACCTGGGGCAGAAGCAGTACTTC. Its protein product is CSARGLDLGQKQYF.

This clonotype occurred once. This rearrangement joins TRBV12-3 or TRBV12-4 to TRBJ1-2; D remains unclear. The CDR3 covers 14 residues. The V end lost 8 bases, the J end lost 3 bases, and 16 bases lay between the germline ends. CDR3 DNA: TGTGCCAGCTCAGACTCGGCAAAATACTATGGCTACACCTTC. Translating gives CASSDSAKYYGYTF.

This clonotype has only a few counts. This chain connects TRBV18 to TRBJ1-2, with D possibly matching TRBD1 (5 bases). Germline V CDR1 and CDR2: KGHSH, LQKENI. The CDR3 runs 16 residues. V was cut by 0 bases and J by 0 bases, with 11 bases left in between. Here the CDR3 DNA reads TGTGCCAGCTCACCACCGCAGGGCCCAGCTAACTATGGCTACACCTTC. Its translation: CASSPPQGPANYGYTF. The entire variable domain, with the rest obtained from reference TRBV18 and TRBJ1-2, is as follows: NAGVMQNPRHLVRRRGQEARLRCSPMKGHSHVYWYRQLPEEGLKFMVYLQKENIIDESGMPKERFSAEFPKEGPSILRIQQVVRGDSAAYFCASSPPQGPANYGYTFGSGTRLTVV.

The chain joins TRBV19 to TRBJ1-2; D perhaps matches TRBD1 (6 bases). Germline CDR1 reads LNHDA; CDR2 reads SQIVND (reference sequence). Trimming shortened V by 5 bases and J by 0 bases, and 19 bases separated the two germline ends. This CDR3 spans 17 amino acids. For the CDR3, the DNA is TGTGCCAGTAGTTCTCTCAGGGGAACGAAGACTAACTATGGCTACACCTTC. Protein product: CASSSLRGTKTNYGYTF.

The chain combines TRBV7-2 with TRBJ2-7; TRBD1 is a possible D gene (6 bases). Germline CDR1 is SGHTA and CDR2 is FQGNSA. With 5 bases removed from V and 4 bases from J, the gap between germline ends came to 21 bases. The CDR3 has 16 residues. The CDR3 spells CASSPQGWRGFYEQYF. The CDR3 DNA reads TGTGCCAGCAGCCCACAGGGATGGAGAGGTTTTTACGAGCAGTACTTC.

This chain links TRBV14 with TRBJ1-1; 7 nucleotides align to TRBD1. CDR1 and CDR2 (germline): SGHDN, FVKESK. The CDR3 has 12 amino acids. Germline trimming cut 5 bases from V and 8 bases from J; bases unmatched to any gene: 5. The CDR3 DNA reads as TGTGCCAGCAGCTCGACAGGGTGGGAAGCTTTCTTT. It specifies CASSSTGWEAFF.

A few counts support this clonotype. This chain joins TRBV12-3 or TRBV12-4 and TRBJ1-5; a possible D gene is TRBD1 (5 bases). The length of the CDR3 is 14 residues. Trimming pared 4 bases from V and 4 bases from J, leaving 11 bases between. The CDR3 bases are TGTGCCAGCAGTTGGGGACGGGAAAATCAGCCCCAGCATTTT. This translates into CASSWGRENQPQHF.

The chain uses TRBV7-6 and TRBJ2-1, with D unresolved. The CDR3 totals 16 residues. Trimming cost V 4 bases and J 5 bases, with 18 bases left between them. In germline, CDR1 is SGHVS, CDR2 FNYEAQ. This CDR3 reads CASSSTRLGFHNEQFF. For the CDR3, the DNA is TGTGCCAGCAGCTCCACCCGGCTGGGTTTTCACAATGAGCAGTTCTTC.

This clonotype showed up just a few times. The chain recombines TRBV25-1 with TRBJ2-3; D unclear. The V gene lost 2 bases and the J gene lost 2 bases, with 11 bases spanning the gap. Per the germline V gene, CDR1 is MGHDK and CDR2 is SYGVNS. The CDR3 is 15 amino acids. The chain's CDR3 is CASSEGWRYTDTQYF. CDR3 DNA: TGTGCCAGCAGTGAAGGATGGCGGTACACAGATACGCAGTATTTT.